This TCR beta chain was captured in a study of prognosis after radiotherapy for stage I lung cancer (dated by TCRdb to about 2021). Context from the whole study: Between early 2018 and 2019, over 15 patients with stage I NSCLC were enrolled in Nanjing, China. SBRT was delivered in 3 to 5 fractions with a biologically effective dose of at least 100 Gy, and image-guided IMRT or VMAT was used for delivery. In every patient, SBRT was given without any concurrent therapy. Distant metastases were developed by four of the 19 patients after SBRT, at a median of roughly 7 months, whereas no significant progression was observed in the other 15 patients. About twelve patients had adenocarcinoma and about seven had squamous cell carcinoma as the tumor histology. The study sequenced about 38 blood samples from about 19 patients, one before and one after SBRT per patient. The cohort included approximately 13 men and more than 5 women, with a median age of almost 75 years and a range of about 50 to 90 years. All patients were considered medically inoperable, owing to comorbidities in roughly 11 and refusal of surgery in several. Around 15 patients had newly diagnosed primary stage I lung tumors, and a few had oligometastatic NSCLC after surgical resection of the primary tumor. Peripheral blood TCR beta repertoires were profiled in stage I NSCLC patients before and after stereotactic body radiotherapy, and the study then linked these repertoires to distant failure. The research as a whole found: Unique TCR clone counts fell after SBRT (median approximately 9,900 before versus roughly 6,200 after; Wilcoxon paired P=0.011). Post-SBRT Shannon entropy and its change from baseline were lower in patients who developed distant metastases; baseline Shannon entropy was not associated with metastases. TRBV and TRBJ usage frequencies reportedly varied with metastasis status, involving two V genes at baseline and several V and two J genes after SBRT. Whether the expanded TCR clones were tumor-specific was not determined. The study was limited by its small cohort and short follow-up, and the findings require independent validation. All reported P values were unadjusted for multiple comparisons.

This clonotype occurred many times. The antigen it recognizes is unknown. No much larger clone is present one base from it, and per-base qualities are unavailable. The V end gives up 5 bases and the J end 4 bases, leaving 17 bases in the junction not matched to a gene. The cysteine opens and the phenylalanine closes a CDR3 of 19 amino acids. Only the CDR3 part of the read is kept: 57 bases, read in frame from the first base. The germline V gene specifies MNHNS as CDR1 and SASEGT as CDR2. Two rounds of multiplex PCR were performed to amplify the TCR beta CDR3 region from genomic DNA. The first PCR round used primers specific to each TRBV and TRBJ gene, and the primer sequences were filed in Chinese patent CN105087789A. Universal primers were used in the second PCR round. The Roche High Pure PCR Template Preparation Kit was used to extract genomic DNA from frozen PBMCs. An Illumina HiSeq 3000 was used to sequence the libraries paired-end with 151 bp reads. On the study's bioinformatics: CutAdapt was used to discard raw reads that did not contain the multiplex PCR primer sequences. High-quality paired reads were merged into contigs with PEAR. MiXCR assigned TRB V, D and J gene segments to each contig by aligning to reference sequences. To remove sequencing errors, CDR3 sequences were clustered according to base quality and sequence similarity. Diversity was measured as Shannon entropy normalized by the natural log of productive TCR sequence number. One minus Shannon entropy divided by the natural log of the number of unique clonotypes was used as the definition of clonality. The Youden index of ROC curves was used to select progression-free survival cut-offs for repertoire metrics, and analyses were performed in R 3.5.3. TCRdb ran its own pipeline on the public reads, namely fastp trimming at Q25 and MiXCR clone calling, and kept in-frame beta chains. One record per CDR3 amino acid sequence lists the most common genes and DNA. The V and J calls reflect TCRdb's pipeline rather than the authors' work. The sample profile shows approximately 30,000 distinct CDR3 sequences; approximately 30% of them were found once. Around 35% of the sample is taken by the ten largest.

A history of other malignancies or of prior chemotherapy or radiotherapy was absent in all patients, and node-negative disease was shown on CT and PET/CT in all patients. At each of two time points, approximately 5.9 milliliters of peripheral venous blood were collected into EDTA tubes. Ficoll-Paque Plus density-gradient centrifugation was used to isolate PBMCs. Right after collection, samples were placed at -80 degrees C and kept there until analysis. This sample comprised PBMCs, obtained before or after stereotactic body radiation therapy (not recorded which). The sequence links TRBV6-1 to TRBJ2-7, with 13 bases matching TRBD2. The receptor was isolated from a donor over 45 with non-small cell lung cancer. The nucleotide sequence is TGTGCCAGCAGTACCCGACTAGCGGGAGGAGGAAAATTGGATTACGAGCAGTACTTC. Translated, this is CASSTRLAGGGKLDYEQYF.